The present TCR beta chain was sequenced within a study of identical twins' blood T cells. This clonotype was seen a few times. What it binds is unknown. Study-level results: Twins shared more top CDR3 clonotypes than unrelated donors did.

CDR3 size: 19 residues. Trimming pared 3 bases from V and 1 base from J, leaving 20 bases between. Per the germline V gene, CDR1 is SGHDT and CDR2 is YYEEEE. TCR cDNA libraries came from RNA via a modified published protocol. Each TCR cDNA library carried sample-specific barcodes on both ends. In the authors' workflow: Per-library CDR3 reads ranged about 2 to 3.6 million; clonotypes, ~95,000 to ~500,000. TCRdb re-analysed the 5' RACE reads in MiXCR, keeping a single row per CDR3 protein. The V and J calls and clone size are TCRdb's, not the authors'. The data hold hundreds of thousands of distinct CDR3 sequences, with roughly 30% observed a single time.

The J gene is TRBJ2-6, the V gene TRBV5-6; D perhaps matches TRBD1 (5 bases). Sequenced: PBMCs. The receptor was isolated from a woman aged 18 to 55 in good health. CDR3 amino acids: CASSSGAVVTLSGANVLTF. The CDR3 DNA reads TGTGCCAGCAGCTCTGGGGCTGTCGTTACCCTTTCTGGGGCCAACGTCCTGACTTTC.